This TCR beta chain comes out of a study of cytomegalovirus exposure and HLA in healthy donors. The junction had 7 bases not matched to a gene; V was cut back by 6 bases and J by 13 bases. Germline V gives CDR1 SQVTM, CDR2 ANQGSEA. The CDR3 is made up of 11 amino acids. This clone was detected a few times. The primer mix had 60 Vbeta and 13 Jbeta primers. TCRdb's copy holds only in-frame clones and misses some; the assay was immunoSEQ multiplex PCR. The table has hundreds of thousands of clones, 70% to 85% seen once. Sample: PBMCs. The chain recombines TRBV29-1 with TRBJ1-4; 8 bases map to TRBD1. The source of this sequence is a woman aged 40 to 50 in good health and CMV-seronegative. The CDR3 sequence: CSVTQGEGLFF. CDR3 DNA sequence: TGCAGCGTGACACAGGGGGAAGGACTGTTTTTT.